The present entry profiles one T cell receptor beta chain with its context. Original handling: Estimated nucleated cell counts came from reference gene primer amplification. Sequenced by immunoSEQ multiplex PCR; TCRdb stores in-frame clones only, minus some. D and trimming come from the DNA, and the V and J calls and clone size come from that table. The table includes some 180,000 clones, 90% detected once. This sample stems from a study of blood T cell repertoires in COVID-19. Study-wide context: The samples span acute and convalescent COVID-19 from the United States, Italy and Spain. The analysed material was cDNA or gDNA that came from T cells, B-cell-depleted T cells, or PBMCs.

V lost 3 bases to trimming and J lost 0 bases; unmatched junction nucleotides: 12. The CDR3 is made up of 18 amino acids. In germline, CDR1 is MDHEN, CDR2 SYDVKM. The source is a man aged 45-65 years with acute or convalescent COVID-19. The chain recombines TRBV28 with TRBJ2-5; 8 positions match TRBD2. The specimen sequenced was peripheral blood. CDR3 sequence reads: CASSFSPLTGGYQETQYF. The CDR3 nucleotides are TGTGCCAGCAGTTTCTCCCCTCTGACGGGGGGGTACCAAGAGACCCAGTACTTC.